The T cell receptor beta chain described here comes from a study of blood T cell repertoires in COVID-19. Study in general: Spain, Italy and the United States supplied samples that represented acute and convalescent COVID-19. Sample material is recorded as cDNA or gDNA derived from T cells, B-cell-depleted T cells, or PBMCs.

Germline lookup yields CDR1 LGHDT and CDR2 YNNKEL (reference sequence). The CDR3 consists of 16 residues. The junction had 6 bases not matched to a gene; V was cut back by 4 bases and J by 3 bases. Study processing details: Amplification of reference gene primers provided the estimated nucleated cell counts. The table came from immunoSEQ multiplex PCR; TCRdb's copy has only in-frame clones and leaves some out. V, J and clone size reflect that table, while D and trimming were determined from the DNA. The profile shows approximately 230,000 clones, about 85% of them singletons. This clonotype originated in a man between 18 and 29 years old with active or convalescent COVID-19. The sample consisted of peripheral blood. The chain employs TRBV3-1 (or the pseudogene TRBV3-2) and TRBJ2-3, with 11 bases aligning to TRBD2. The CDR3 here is CASSRNIAGGTDTQYF. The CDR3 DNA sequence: TGTGCCAGCAGCCGGAACATAGCGGGAGGGACAGATACGCAGTATTTT.